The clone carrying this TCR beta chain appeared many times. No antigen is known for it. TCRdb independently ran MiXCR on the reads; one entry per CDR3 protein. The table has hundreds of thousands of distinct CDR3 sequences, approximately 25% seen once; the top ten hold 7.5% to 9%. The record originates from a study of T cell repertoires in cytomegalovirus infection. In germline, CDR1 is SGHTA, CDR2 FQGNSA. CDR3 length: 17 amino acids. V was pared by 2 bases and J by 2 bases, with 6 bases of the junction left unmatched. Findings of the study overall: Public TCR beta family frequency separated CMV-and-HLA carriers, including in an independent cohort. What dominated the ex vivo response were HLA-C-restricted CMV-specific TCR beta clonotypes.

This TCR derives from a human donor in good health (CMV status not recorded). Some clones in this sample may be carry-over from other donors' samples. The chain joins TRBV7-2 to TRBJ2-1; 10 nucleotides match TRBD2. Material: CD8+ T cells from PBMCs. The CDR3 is CASSLLAGDPPYNEQFF. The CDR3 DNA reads TGTGCCAGCAGCTTACTAGCGGGGGACCCCCCCTACAATGAGCAGTTCTTC.